What follows is one TCR beta chain and its context. The target antigen is unknown. This sample is drawn from a study of T cells in Graves' hyperthyroidism and ophthalmopathy. V lost 6 bases and J lost 0, with 11 bases in between. The CDR3 runs 15 residues. CDR1 and CDR2 (germline): MNHEY, SMNVEV (reference sequence). The PBMCs were taken from 10 ml of fresh peripheral blood. Amplification of TCR beta CDR3 regions was performed using RNA transcripts as template. Carried out on the TCR CDR3, a first-round RT-PCR used the HTBI primer set. TCRdb independently ran MiXCR on the multiplex PCR reads; one entry per CDR3 protein. The table lists approximately 640,000 distinct CDR3 sequences, 15% to 20% of them singletons. Whole-study results and caveats: Expanded thyroid clonotypes (above 0.001) were mostly also found in blood. Classification by a 13 V-J model distinguished ophthalmopathy from stable hyperthyroidism.

Sequenced input: blood. This chain links TRBV27 with TRBJ2-2; D unresolved. This receptor was obtained from a woman aged 25 to 39 with Graves' hyperthyroidism. In nucleotides, the CDR3 is TGTGCCAGCAGCCCGCACTGGACGAACACCGGGGAGCTGTTTTTT. It codes for CASSPHWTNTGELFF.